Included here is one T cell receptor beta chain sequence, with context. The data were taken from a study of blood T cell repertoires in COVID-19. Study details: Acute and convalescent COVID-19 specimens originated in the United States, Italy and Spain. Sources were T cells, B-cell-depleted T cells, or PBMCs; the material itself was cDNA or gDNA.

Study processing details: Reference gene primer amplification gave estimated nucleated cell counts. Repertoires were generated with immunoSEQ multiplex PCR, while TCRdb's copy carries only in-frame clones and drops some. V and J calls and clone size follow that table, whereas D and trimming were derived from the DNA. The sample shows roughly 100,000 clones, about 80% of them seen only once. In germline, CDR1 is MNHEY, CDR2 SVGAGI. Trimming stripped 2 bases from V and 4 bases from J, with 14 bases between. The CDR3 totals 15 residues. This clonotype was sampled from a human donor in a cohort sampled during active COVID-19. Input material: peripheral blood. The gene calls are TRBV6-5 and TRBJ1-2; D is unresolved. DNA of the CDR3: TGTGCCAGCAGTTACGACGGCAGGTACTCCTATGGCTACACCTTC. Encoded protein: CASSYDGRYSYGYTF.